This T cell receptor (beta chain) emerged from a study of cytomegalovirus exposure and HLA in healthy donors. TCRdb keeps only in-frame clones here, not all; method: immunoSEQ multiplex PCR. The sample gives over 100,000 clones, 85% to 90% of which show up once; just under 6.5% is in the top ten. With 2 bases clipped from V and 4 bases from J, the junction kept 12 bases outside the gene matches. CDR1 is LNHDA and CDR2 is SQIVND in the germline V gene (reference sequence). This CDR3 region has 17 residues. The chain is built from TRBV19 and TRBJ1-2, with 8 bases that match TRBD1. Sequenced: PBMCs. The sequence was collected from a young woman in good health and CMV-seropositive. DNA for the CDR3: TGTGCCAGTAGTATACGGACAGGGTACCTCCAATCCTATGGCTACACCTTC. It encodes CASSIRTGYLQSYGYTF.